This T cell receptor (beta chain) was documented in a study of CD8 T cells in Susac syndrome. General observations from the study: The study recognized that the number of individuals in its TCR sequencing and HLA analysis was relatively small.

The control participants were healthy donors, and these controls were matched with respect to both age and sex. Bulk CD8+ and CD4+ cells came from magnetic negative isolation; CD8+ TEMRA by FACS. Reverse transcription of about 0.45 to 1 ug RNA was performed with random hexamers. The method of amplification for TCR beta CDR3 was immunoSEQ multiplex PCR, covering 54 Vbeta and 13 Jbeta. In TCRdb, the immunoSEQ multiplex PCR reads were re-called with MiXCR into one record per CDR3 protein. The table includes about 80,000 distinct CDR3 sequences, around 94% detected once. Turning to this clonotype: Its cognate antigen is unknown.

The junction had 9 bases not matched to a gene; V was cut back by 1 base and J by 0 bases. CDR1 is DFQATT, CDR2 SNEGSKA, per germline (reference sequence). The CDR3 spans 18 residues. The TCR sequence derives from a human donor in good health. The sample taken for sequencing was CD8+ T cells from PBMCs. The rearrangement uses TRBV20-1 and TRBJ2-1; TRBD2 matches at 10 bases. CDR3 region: CSARGLAGAPSSYNEQFF. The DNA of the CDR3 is TGCAGTGCTAGAGGTCTAGCGGGAGCCCCTAGCTCCTACAATGAGCAGTTCTTC.